This TCR beta chain comes out of a study of cytomegalovirus exposure and HLA in healthy donors. The study ran its PCR with 60 Vbeta and 13 Jbeta primers. The protocol was immunoSEQ multiplex PCR, while the TCRdb copy is restricted to in-frame clones and leaves out a portion. The profile shows under 200,000 clones, around 73% of them singletons. Deletions cut 0 bases from V and 5 bases from J, with 16 bases between. Germline lookup yields CDR1 GTSNPN and CDR2 SVGIG (reference sequence). The length of the CDR3 is 15 residues. About this clone: Its matching antigen is unknown.

Overall study results and limits: The only immune exposure information that was available was CMV serostatus.

The source is a woman between 18 and 29 years old in good health and CMV-seropositive. Material for sequencing was PBMCs. The chain links TRBV30 to TRBJ1-2, with a tentative D call TRBD1 (5 bases). In nucleotides, the CDR3 is TGTGCCTGGAGTGTACAGGCGCCAACTTTTTATGGCTACACCTTC. It encodes CAWSVQAPTFYGYTF. Combining the CDR3 with reference TRBV30 and TRBJ1-2 gives the whole variable domain SQTIHQWPATLVQPVGSPLSLECTVEGTSNPNLYWYRQAAGRGLQLLFYSVGIGQISSEVPQNLSASRPQDRQFILSSKKLLLSDSGFYLCAWSVQAPTFYGYTFGSGTRLTVV.